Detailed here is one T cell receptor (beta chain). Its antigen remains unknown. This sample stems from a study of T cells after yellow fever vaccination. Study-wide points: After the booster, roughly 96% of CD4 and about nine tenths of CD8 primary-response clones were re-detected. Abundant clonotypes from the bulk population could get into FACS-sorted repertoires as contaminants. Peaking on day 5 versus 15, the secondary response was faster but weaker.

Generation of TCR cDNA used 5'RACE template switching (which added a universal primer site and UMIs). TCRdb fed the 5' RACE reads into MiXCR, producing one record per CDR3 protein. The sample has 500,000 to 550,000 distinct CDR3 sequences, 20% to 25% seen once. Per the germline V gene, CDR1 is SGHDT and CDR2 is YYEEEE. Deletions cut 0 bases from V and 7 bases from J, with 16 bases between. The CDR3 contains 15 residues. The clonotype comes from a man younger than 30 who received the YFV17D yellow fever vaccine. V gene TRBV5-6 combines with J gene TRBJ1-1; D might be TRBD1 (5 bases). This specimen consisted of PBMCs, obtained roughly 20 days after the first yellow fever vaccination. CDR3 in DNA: TGTGCCAGCAGCTTGGTTGACACATTGGGACGTGAAGCTTTCTTT. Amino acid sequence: CASSLVDTLGREAFF.